Given below is one T cell receptor (beta chain) in context. Antigen unknown. The V segment lost 1 base and the J segment 2 bases; nucleotides outside the gene matches: 4. Germline V gene lookup returns CDR1 LGHNA and CDR2 YSLEER. This CDR3 comprises 17 residues. The data derive from a study of CD8+ T cells in alopecia areata. Study results and caveats: In blood and scalp, many expanded lesional clones persisted during tofacitinib. Across lesional scalp, and particularly alopecia totalis/universalis, clonality surpassed that of normal scalp.

Sequencing used cDNA as its template, made by extracting RNA and reverse transcribing it. Data came from immunoSEQ multiplex PCR; TCRdb stores just in-frame clones and leaves some out. The sample contains some 180,000 clones, approximately 51% of which appear only once. Treatment meaning: oral pan-JAK inhibitor, 5-10 mg twice daily. Lesional scalp tissue (obtained by punch biopsy) and peripheral blood were collected from alopecia areata patients. The material was CD8+ T cells sorted from blood, obtained around week 54, from a patient treated with tofacitinib. The receptor's source is a human donor with alopecia areata. The rearrangement uses TRBV4-3 and TRBJ2-1; TRBD2 matches 11 bases. This chain's CDR3 is CASSQGLAGRAYNEQFF. CDR3 in DNA: TGCGCCAGCAGCCAAGGACTAGCGGGGCGAGCCTACAATGAGCAGTTCTTC.